This T cell receptor beta chain appears in the sequencing data of a study of T cells in Graves' hyperthyroidism and ophthalmopathy. Germline CDR1 SNHLY, CDR2 FYNNEI. Trimming pared 3 bases from V and 9 bases from J, leaving 6 bases between. The CDR3 sequence is 11 residues long. Study-level points and caveats: Most clonotypes that expanded in the thyroid above 0.001 also showed up in blood.

Regions amplified from RNA transcripts were the TCR beta CDR3 regions. With the HTBI primer set, the TCR CDR3 went through a first round of RT-PCR. TCRdb reprocessed the multiplex PCR reads via MiXCR and lists one record per CDR3 protein. The sample has some 580,000 distinct CDR3 sequences, roughly a sixth seen once. As regards this clonotype: No antigen is known for it.

Uncontrolled infection, other autoimmune disease, pregnancy and lactation each barred patients from inclusion. The diagnostic basis comprised clinical symptoms, serum thyroxine and TRAb, thyroid ultrasound and orbital computed tomography. The sequence was collected from a woman between 35 and 50 years old with Graves' ophthalmopathy. The V call is TRBV2, the J call TRBJ1-5; D uncertain. The specimen was blood. The CDR3 reads CASSEPGPQHF. CDR3 in DNA: TGTGCCAGCAGTGAGCCCGGGCCCCAGCATTTT.